This TCR beta chain was recorded in a study of identical twins. TCRdb re-analysed the 5' RACE reads in MiXCR, keeping a single row per CDR3 protein. The repertoire holds around 530,000 distinct CDR3 sequences, with over 12% as singletons. The same sample was also studied in work on yellow fever vaccine responses in identical twins.

Sequenced sample: CD4+ T cells sorted from blood. The TCR comes from a woman aged 18 to 35 in good health.

Here the CDR3 reads CSASGTGGDTQYF. CDR3 DNA: TGCAGTGCTTCCGGGACCGGCGGAGATACGCAGTATTTT. The rearrangement joins TRBV20-1 to TRBJ2-3, with D perhaps assigned TRBD1 or TRBD2 (5 bases each). V dropped 5 bases and J dropped 5 bases, with 14 bases sitting between them. Germline CDR1 DFQATT, CDR2 SNEGSKA (reference sequence). This CDR3 has 13 residues.